The following is a TCR beta chain sequence with its context. The protocol was immunoSEQ multiplex PCR, while the TCRdb copy is restricted to in-frame clones and leaves out a portion. The data contain 200,000 to 300,000 clones, over 75% of them singletons. This sample stems from a study of blood T cell repertoires in COVID-19. The length of the CDR3 is 14 residues. With 5 bases clipped from V and 2 bases from J, the junction kept 6 bases outside the gene matches. The germline V gene has CDR1 MNHNY and CDR2 SVGAGI (reference sequence). Sequencing used peripheral blood. V and J are TRBV6-6 and TRBJ2-7; 7 bases fit TRBD1. The clonotype comes from a human donor in a cohort sampled during active COVID-19. In DNA, the CDR3 is TGTGCCAGCAGTCGCGGACAGGAGCCCTACGAGCAGTACTTC. It specifies CASSRGQEPYEQYF.